These T cell receptor beta chains were read from a single sample in a study of shared clonotypes between healthy human individuals. Profiling relied on immunoSEQ multiplex PCR, and the TCRdb table lists in-frame clones only, not all of them. The sample lists 2 million to 3 million clones; approximately 92% were seen once. The sequenced sample was naive CD4+ T cells sorted from blood. Receptors originate from a man between 18 and 29 years old in good health. CDR3s include the opening cysteine and the closing phenylalanine or tryptophan. Each record gives: D gene, V gene, clone size, J gene, CDR3 protein, CDR3 DNA. A D gene is named only where the DNA matches it firmly. The size field is filled for only some rows; it gives once, few, many or a size class.

TRBD1,TRBV6-5,.,TRBJ1-5,CASSRGQGNQPQHF,TGTGCCAGCAGCCGGGGACAGGGAAATCAGCCCCAGCATTTT
.,TRBV18,.,TRBJ2-3,CASSPGASDDTQYF,TGTGCCAGCTCACCAGGGGCTAGTGATGATACGCAGTATTTT
TRBD1,TRBV7-9,.,TRBJ1-3,CASSSRGRFARGNTIYF,TGTGCCAGCAGCTCCAGGGGGCGCTTCGCCCGGGGAAACACCATATATTTT
.,TRBV28,.,TRBJ2-3,CASRAPGKGLTDTQYF,TGTGCCAGCAGGGCCCCGGGGAAGGGATTAACAGATACGCAGTATTTT
TRBD1,TRBV2,.,TRBJ1-2,CASSSDRENYGYTF,TGTGCCAGCAGCTCGGACAGGGAGAACTATGGCTACACCTTC
TRBD1,TRBV27,.,TRBJ2-7,CASTRGQGDSYEQYF,TGTGCCAGCACCCGCGGACAGGGGGACTCCTACGAGCAGTACTTC
.,TRBV7-3,.,TRBJ2-3,CASSLQSGFTDTQYF,TGTGCCAGCAGCTTACAGTCAGGGTTCACAGATACGCAGTATTTT
.,TRBV6-1,.,TRBJ2-5,CASSEIVTQYF,TGTGCCAGCAGTGAGATAGTGACCCAGTACTTC
.,TRBV19,.,TRBJ2-5,CASSIEGTRQETQYF,TGTGCCAGTAGTATAGAGGGTACCCGCCAAGAGACCCAGTACTTC
TRBD1,TRBV28,.,TRBJ1-4,CASSPSGPLGQNEKLFF,TGTGCCAGCAGTCCCTCGGGTCCTCTGGGACAGAATGAAAAACTGTTTTTT
TRBD1,TRBV7-2,.,TRBJ1-1,CASSLTGGLAEAFF,TGTGCCAGCAGCCTCACAGGGGGCTTAGCTGAAGCTTTCTTT
TRBD2,TRBV30,.,TRBJ2-1,CAFLSGGSYNEQFF,TGTGCCTTCCTCAGCGGGGGGTCCTACAATGAGCAGTTCTTC
.,TRBV6-6,.,TRBJ1-1,CASSQGEAFF,TGTGCCAGCAGTCAGGGGGAAGCTTTCTTT
.,TRBV7-2,.,TRBJ1-1,CASSATGGMNTEAFF,TGTGCCAGCAGCGCCACCGGGGGTATGAACACTGAAGCTTTCTTT
.,TRBV6-1,few,TRBJ1-5,CASSDQSGKAQPQHF,TGTGCCAGCAGTGATCAGTCGGGTAAGGCCCAGCCCCAGCATTTT
.,TRBV6-5,.,TRBJ2-2,CASSYPGLPRTGELFF,TGTGCCAGCAGTTACCCAGGGTTACCACGGACCGGGGAGCTGTTTTTT
TRBD1,TRBV5-1,.,TRBJ2-7,CASSLMRQGPYEQYF,TGCGCCAGCAGCTTGATGCGACAGGGTCCTTACGAGCAGTACTTC
TRBD1,TRBV5-4,.,TRBJ2-4,CASSSTGSKNIQYF,TGTGCCAGCAGCTCGACAGGGAGCAAAAACATTCAGTACTTC
.,TRBV5-4,.,TRBJ1-1,CASSSKDRNTEAFF,TGTGCCAGCAGCTCGAAAGACAGGAACACTGAAGCTTTCTTT
TRBD1,TRBV10-1,.,TRBJ1-3,CASSALDRVGHTIYF,TGCGCCAGCAGTGCCCTAGACAGGGTAGGTCACACCATATATTTT
.,TRBV6-6,.,TRBJ1-4,CASSSREGNEKLFF,TGTGCCAGCAGTTCTCGAGAGGGGAACGAAAAACTGTTTTTT
.,TRBV2,.,TRBJ1-6,CASSQDNSPLHF,TGTGCCAGCAGTCAGGATAATTCACCCCTCCACTTT
.,TRBV5-1,.,TRBJ1-2,CASSSLQGRYDYGYTF,TGCGCCAGCAGCTCGCTCCAGGGGAGGTACGACTATGGCTACACCTTC
TRBD2,TRBV4-3,.,TRBJ2-1,CASSQGTSGRANEQFF,TGCGCCAGCAGCCAAGGGACTAGCGGGAGGGCCAATGAGCAGTTCTTC
.,TRBV7-9,.,TRBJ2-5,CASSLEGQETQYF,TGTGCCAGCAGCTTAGAGGGGCAAGAGACCCAGTACTTC
.,TRBV5-4,.,TRBJ1-4,CASSLGGKSEKLFF,TGTGCCAGCAGCTTGGGGGGAAAGAGTGAAAAACTGTTTTTT
.,TRBV5-1,.,TRBJ1-2,CASSLEWGDPGYTF,TGCGCCAGCAGCTTGGAATGGGGGGATCCTGGCTACACCTTC
TRBD1,TRBV20-1,.,TRBJ1-1,CGIEGGTGGFF,TGCGGGATCGAGGGCGGGACAGGAGGTTTCTTT
.,TRBV4-1,.,TRBJ2-7,CASSQGRGGANSYEQYF,TGCGCCAGCAGCCAAGGGAGAGGAGGGGCAAACTCCTACGAGCAGTACTTC
.,TRBV29-1,few,TRBJ1-1,CSSRQVAEAFF,TGCAGCTCTCGTCAGGTGGCTGAAGCTTTCTTT
.,TRBV28,.,TRBJ1-5,CASTHGGGQPQHF,TGTGCCAGCACCCACGGAGGGGGTCAGCCCCAGCATTTT
TRBD1,TRBV5-1,.,TRBJ1-2,CASAPQGQQYGYTF,TGCGCCAGCGCTCCCCAGGGACAGCAATATGGCTACACCTTC
.,TRBV6-6,.,TRBJ1-4,CASSGQNNEKLFF,TGTGCCAGCAGCGGACAGAATAATGAAAAACTGTTTTTT
TRBD2,TRBV5-1,.,TRBJ2-1,CASSWTTSGSWSFYNEQFF,TGCGCCAGCAGCTGGACGACTAGCGGGAGTTGGAGTTTCTACAATGAGCAGTTCTTC
TRBD1,TRBV10-3,.,TRBJ1-1,CAIKVQGLDNTEAFF,TGTGCCATCAAAGTACAGGGGCTAGATAACACTGAAGCTTTCTTT
.,TRBV19,.,TRBJ2-1,CASSNSRVSYNEQFF,TGTGCCAGTAGTAACTCCAGGGTTTCATACAATGAGCAGTTCTTC
.,TRBV30,.,TRBJ1-2,CAWADPTVSSGYTF,TGTGCCTGGGCCGACCCCACGGTTTCCTCTGGCTACACCTTC
.,TRBV14,.,TRBJ1-2,CASSPRGGDGYTF,TGTGCCAGCAGCCCGAGGGGGGGCGATGGCTACACCTTC
.,TRBV7-2,once,TRBJ1-2,CASSFPGIYGYTF,TGTGCCAGCAGCTTCCCTGGGATCTATGGCTACACCTTC
TRBD1,TRBV6-1,.,TRBJ1-2,CASSRSTGDYGYTF,TGTGCCAGCAGTCGATCGACAGGGGACTATGGCTACACCTTC
.,TRBV27,.,TRBJ1-1,CASSTQPPGAFF,TGTGCCAGCAGTACACAACCCCCAGGAGCTTTCTTT
.,TRBV5-1,.,TRBJ1-1,CASRREYMNTEAFF,TGCGCCAGCAGAAGGGAATATATGAACACTGAAGCTTTCTTT
.,TRBV13,.,TRBJ2-5,CASSPRTVFEYQETQYF,TGTGCCAGCAGCCCCAGGACTGTCTTCGAGTACCAAGAGACCCAGTACTTC
TRBD1,TRBV15,.,TRBJ1-2,CATSRDVAGQGNGYTF,TGTGCCACCAGCAGAGATGTGGCAGGACAGGGCAATGGCTACACCTTC
TRBD2,TRBV5-1,.,TRBJ2-3,CASSLDGTSADTQYF,TGCGCCAGCAGCTTGGACGGGACTAGCGCAGATACGCAGTATTTT
.,TRBV7-3,.,TRBJ1-4,CASSVVGGDEKLFF,TGTGCCAGCAGCGTGGTGGGCGGGGATGAAAAACTGTTTTTT
.,TRBV5-4,.,TRBJ2-3,CASSLGRVGTDTQYF,TGTGCCAGCAGCTTGGGCAGGGTGGGGACAGATACGCAGTATTTT
TRBD1,TRBV28,.,TRBJ1-6,CASRAGGAPGSPLHF,TGTGCCAGCAGGGCAGGGGGCGCCCCCGGATCACCCCTCCACTTT
TRBD2,TRBV27,.,TRBJ2-7,CASSRLAGVYEQYF,TGTGCCAGCAGTCGACTAGCGGGGGTATACGAGCAGTACTTC
TRBD2,TRBV7-8,.,TRBJ2-7,CASSAVAGVSYEQYF,TGTGCCAGCAGCGCAGTAGCGGGGGTTTCCTACGAGCAGTACTTC
.,TRBV28,.,TRBJ2-1,CASSSREKQFF,TGTGCCAGCAGTTCCCGGGAGAAGCAGTTCTTC
.,TRBV7-9,.,TRBJ2-1,CASSLPPLHRASYNEQFF,TGTGCCAGCAGCTTACCCCCCCTACACAGGGCCTCCTACAATGAGCAGTTCTTC
.,TRBV6-4,.,TRBJ1-1,CASSDPSANENTEAFF,TGTGCCAGCAGTGACCCCTCAGCCAACGAGAACACTGAAGCTTTCTTT
.,TRBV10-1,few,TRBJ2-7,CASSPGQGSEQYF,TGCGCCAGCAGCCCCGGACAAGGAAGCGAGCAGTACTTC